This T cell receptor beta chain derives from a study of early T cells in non-severe SARS-CoV-2 infection. Turning to the study itself: The input, bulk RNA from unsorted whole blood, was sequenced, and chains were unpaired.

Unique molecular identifiers were affixed to single, distinct cDNA molecules. TCRdb re-analysed the 5' RACE reads in MiXCR, keeping a single row per CDR3 protein. The data show some 22,000 distinct CDR3 sequences, about 4.3% seen once. The CDR3 totals 15 residues. V was clipped by 1 base and J by 3 bases, with 13 bases between them. The germline V gene has CDR1 LNHNV and CDR2 YYDKDF (reference sequence). This clonotype is termed medium-sized. The receptor was isolated from an adult who was a healthcare worker with PCR-confirmed SARS-CoV-2 infection or an uninfected control (not recorded which). The chain recombines TRBV15 with TRBJ2-7; D is perhaps TRBD2 (5 bases). The specimen was whole blood. The CDR3 DNA follows: TGTGCCACCAGCAGAGGGAGAGGGCAGAACTACGAGCAGTACTTC. It translates to CATSRGRGQNYEQYF.